This TCR beta chain derives from a study of regulatory T cells in long-lasting Graves disease. Study conclusions and caveats: Analyses excluded thyroid tissue, covering peripheral blood alone. Fewer public clonotypes were shared by new patients (under 1,000) than by persistent patients (about 3,000).

This CDR3 region has 15 residues. Germline V gene sequence: CDR1 MDHEN, CDR2 SYDVKM. Trimming took off 3 bases at V and 3 bases at J, with 15 bases between the two ends. As regards this clonotype: Antigen unknown.

Combining iRepertoire HTBI primers with Arm-PCR of CDR3 regions, the authors built TCR beta libraries. Original methodology: From all samples, identification returned some 15 TRBJ and approximately 63 TRBV segments. TCRdb processed the multiplex PCR reads anew with MiXCR; each CDR3 protein has one entry. The V and J calls and clone size are TCRdb's, not the authors'. The sample contains some 370,000 distinct CDR3 sequences, approximately 25% of which appear only once. Time point in this sample: persistent/refractory GD, antithyroid drugs over 5 years with positive TRAb. PBMC RNA served as the TCR library source. Graves' disease diagnosis relied on American Thyroid Association guidelines.

The sequence came from a woman aged 40 to 50 with Graves disease. This chain joins TRBV28 and TRBJ2-7, with D possibly matching TRBD1 (5 bases). The source was peripheral blood mononuclear cells (PBMCs), collected when the disease was refractory, from a patient treated with antithyroid drugs. The CDR3 coding sequence is TGTGCCAGCAGTTTTTTCCTGGGGCCGGGCTACGAGCAGTACTTC. Protein product: CASSFFLGPGYEQYF.